Described below is a single TCR beta chain sequence and its context. Noted time point: pretreatment peripheral blood. All patients handed over anywhere from 1 to 8 samples, pretreatment and on-treatment. The germline V gene has CDR1 MDHEN and CDR2 SYDVKM. This CDR3 spans 14 amino acids. V shed 6 bases and J shed 4 bases, with 15 bases lying between them. The data were taken from a study of PD-L1 blockade in urothelial cancer. Study overall: Before enrollment, 0 to 3 chemotherapy regimens had been given to patients. Blood analysis took place 3 weeks (second dose) and 6 weeks after treatment start.

The assay was immunoSEQ multiplex PCR, and TCRdb's table has in-frame clones only and misses some. This table holds 40,000 to 55,000 clones, around 84% found once. This receptor was identified in a man in his sixties with urothelial cancer. The sequencing used PBMCs, collected around atezolizumab (anti-PD-L1) treatment. The rearrangement links TRBV28 to TRBJ1-2; no reliable D call. The CDR3 loop is CASSVEQYGYGYTF. In DNA, the CDR3 is TGTGCCAGCAGCGTAGAACAGTACGGCTATGGCTACACCTTC.